This is a list of T cell receptor beta chains from one sample in a study of blood T cell repertoires in COVID-19. Using immunoSEQ multiplex PCR, the repertoire was profiled, and TCRdb retains in-frame clones only, with some absent. The sample records under 250,000 clones, approximately 77% being singletons. Sequencing input: peripheral blood. Receptor source: a woman older than 75 with acute or convalescent COVID-19. Each CDR3 is given with its conserved first and last residue. A D gene is named only where the DNA matches it firmly. Clone size appears in some rows only: once, few, many, or a class for an expanded clone.

>-|TRBV6-1|-|TRBJ2-7
TGTGCCAGCAGTGAAGGAGGTTGGACCTACGAGCAGTACTTC
CASSEGGWTYEQYF
>-|TRBV2|TRBD1|TRBJ2-2
TGTGCCAGCAATTCGGGACAGGGCCCCCGCGCGGTCACCGGGGAGCTGTTTTTT
CASNSGQGPRAVTGELFF
>-|TRBV20-1|-|TRBJ2-7
TGCAGTGCTAGTTCCCCCCGGGGGAACGAGCAGTACTTC
CSASSPRGNEQYF
>-|TRBV7-9|-|TRBJ1-1
TGTGCCAGCAGCCACGATGGCAGGAACACTGAAGCTTTCTTT
CASSHDGRNTEAFF
>-|TRBV2|-|TRBJ1-6
TGTGCCAGCATGCGGGAGGGTATGAATTCACCCCTCCACTTT
CASMREGMNSPLHF
>-|TRBV24-1|-|TRBJ1-5
TGTGCCACCAGTGACCGGACAAGCTATCAGCCCCAGCATTTT
CATSDRTSYQPQHF
>-|TRBV28|-|TRBJ2-3
TGTGCCAGCAACCAGCGGCGGACTAGCACAGATACGCAGTATTTT
CASNQRRTSTDTQYF
>-|TRBV6-5|-|TRBJ1-2
TGTGCCAGCAGATTCGGGGGGGTAGGCTACACCTTC
CASRFGGVGYTF
>once|TRBV12-5|-|TRBJ1-1
TGTGCTAGTGCCCGCGGGGATACTGAAGCTTTCTTT
CASARGDTEAFF
>-|TRBV7-7|TRBD1|TRBJ2-3
TGTGCTAGCAGCTTAGACAGGGCGGATACGCAGTATTTT
CASSLDRADTQYF
>few|TRBV18|-|TRBJ1-3
TGTGCCAGCTCACCATCCGTTTTATCGGTATCTGGAAACACCATATATTTT
CASSPSVLSVSGNTIYF
>-|TRBV7-3|-|TRBJ1-1
TGTGCCAGCAGCCCCAGGGAAGGCTTAGGTGGAGCTTTCTTT
CASSPREGLGGAFF
>-|TRBV7-9|-|TRBJ1-1
TGTGCCAGCAGCTTACAGGGCGTCGGGGCTTTCTTT
CASSLQGVGAFF
>-|TRBV27|-|TRBJ1-2
TGTGCCAGCAGTTTTACAGCCCGGGGGGCTGGCTACACCTTC
CASSFTARGAGYTF
>-|TRBV10-3|-|TRBJ1-6
TGTGCCATCAGTGTTGGAGGCAGTTATAATTCACCCCTCCACTTT
CAISVGGSYNSPLHF
>once|TRBV9|TRBD1|TRBJ2-7
TGTGCCAGCAGCGTAGGGACAGGGATAGCCTACGAGCAGTACTTC
CASSVGTGIAYEQYF
>-|TRBV30|-|TRBJ1-1
TGTGCCTGTGCGATACAGGGAGTTTATGAAGCTTTCTTT
CACAIQGVYEAFF
>-|TRBV12-2|-|TRBJ2-3
TGTGCAAGTCGCCCCTCCCGGGAGGGTACAGATACGCAGTATTTT
CASRPSREGTDTQYF
>-|TRBV24-1|TRBD1|TRBJ1-4
TGTGCCACCAGTGACAGGGGGAACGGTGGAAGCGAAAAACTGTTTTTT
CATSDRGNGGSEKLFF
>-|TRBV9|-|TRBJ2-2
TGTGCCAGCAGCGTAGCTGGGGGGGCTAACACCGGGGAGCTGTTTTTT
CASSVAGGANTGELFF
>-|TRBV7-8|-|TRBJ1-2
TGTGCCAGCAGCTTAGTTAGGGAGAACTATGGCTACACCTTC
CASSLVRENYGYTF
>-|TRBV7-9|-|TRBJ2-3
TGTGCCAGCAGCTTGTGGGGGCAGGCCCTCACAGATACGCAGTATTTT
CASSLWGQALTDTQYF
>-|TRBV5-6|TRBD2|TRBJ2-5
TGTGCCAGCAGCCTGGGACTATTAGAGACCCAGTACTTC
CASSLGLLETQYF
>-|TRBV10-3|-|TRBJ1-5
TGTGCCATCAGTGATAGCAGAAACAATCAGCCCCAGCATTTT
CAISDSRNNQPQHF
>-|TRBV24-1|TRBD1|TRBJ1-2
TGTGCCACCAGTTATTTGCAAATCACGACAGGGACTGACTCGAGCGGCTACACCTTC
CATSYLQITTGTDSSGYTF
>-|TRBV6-5|-|TRBJ1-2
TGTGCCAGCAGTCCCCCGGGGGTGGACCGCGATGGCTACACCTTC
CASSPPGVDRDGYTF
>-|TRBV15|TRBD1|TRBJ2-1
TGTGCCACCAGCAGCAACAGGGGTGGCTACAATGAGCAGTTCTTC
CATSSNRGGYNEQFF
>-|TRBV5-8|-|TRBJ2-2
TGTGCCAGCAGCTTGATCGGGCAGGGGATCACCGGGGAGCTGTTTTTT
CASSLIGQGITGELFF
>-|TRBV20-1|-|TRBJ1-2
TGCAGTGCTAGACCGGAGGATGGCTACACCTTC
CSARPEDGYTF
>-|TRBV4-1|TRBD2|TRBJ2-1
TGCGCCAGCAGCCCCCTAGCGGGGGTTGACAATGAGCAGTTCTTC
CASSPLAGVDNEQFF
>-|TRBV2|TRBD2|TRBJ2-3
TGTGCCAGCAGTGAAGCGCTGGGGGGGGATACGCAGTATTTT
CASSEALGGDTQYF
>-|TRBV11-3|-|TRBJ1-5
TGTGCCAGCAGCTCCGAGGGGGATCAGCCCCAGCATTTT
CASSSEGDQPQHF
>-|TRBV18|-|TRBJ2-2
TGTGCCAGCTCACCAACGGGGATGAACACCGGGGAGCTGTTTTTT
CASSPTGMNTGELFF
>few|TRBV30|-|TRBJ1-3
TGTGCCTGGCACCTGGGTCAGGGAGGAAACACCATATATTTT
CAWHLGQGGNTIYF
>-|TRBV7-8|TRBD1|TRBJ2-5
TGTGCCAGCAGCCCTAGGGGACAGGGATACCAAGAGACCCAGTACTTC
CASSPRGQGYQETQYF